Following are 5 T cell receptor beta chains from one sample sequenced in a study of memory CD4+ T cells and cytomegalovirus serostatus. The assay was immunoSEQ multiplex PCR, and TCRdb's table has in-frame clones only and misses some. The table shows about 53,000 clones, with 80% to 85% occurring only once. The sort gate was single viable CD3+CD4+CD8-CD45RO+ cells for memory CD4+ T cells. The sample consisted of memory CD4+ T cells from blood. The receptor source for this set is an adult in good health and CMV-seronegative.

The CDR3 sequence is CARRLAGRYTDTQYF. In DNA form, the CDR3 reads TGTGCCAGGCGACTAGCGGGACGATACACAGATACGCAGTATTTT. The chain links TRBV21-1 to TRBJ2-3; TRBD2, as called in the table, went unchecked against the DNA. TRBV21-1 is reported as a pseudogene. This CDR3 is built from 15 residues.

As to this clone: At the DNA level, this CDR3 is encoded by other sequences in the same sample as well. The chain has TRBV7-3 and TRBJ2-1, with D perhaps TRBD2 (6 bases). The length of the CDR3 is 12 residues. Germline CDR1 reads SGHTA; CDR2 reads FQGTGA. V gave up 2 bases and J gave up 9 bases, with 8 bases separating them. The chain's CDR3 is CASSLEAGEQFF. In nucleotides, the CDR3 is TGTGCCAGCAGCTTAGAAGCGGGTGAGCAGTTCTTC.

The genes are TRBV28 and TRBJ1-5; possible D gene TRBD1, 5 bases. This CDR3 contains 16 residues. The V gene lost 6 bases and the J gene lost 0 bases, with 15 bases spanning the gap. Germline CDR1 MDHEN, CDR2 SYDVKM. CDR3 DNA: TGTGCCAGCAGGGGCGGGGGGACCCATAGCAATCAGCCCCAGCATTTT. This gives the protein CASRGGGTHSNQPQHF.

The chain couples TRBV28 to TRBJ2-1, with a weak D call TRBD2 (6 bases). Germline V gives CDR1 MDHEN, CDR2 SYDVKM. V was pared by 7 bases and J by 0 bases, with 10 bases between. The CDR3 covers 14 residues. The CDR3 nucleotides read TGTGCCAGCATTAGCGGATCCTCCTACAATGAGCAGTTCTTC. Translating gives CASISGSSYNEQFF.

This chain links TRBV4-2 with TRBJ2-7, with 8 bases lining up with TRBD2. The CDR3 extends over 17 amino acids. Losses at the gene ends were 0 bases for V and 3 bases for J; bases not matched to a gene: 10. The germline gives CDR1 LGHNA, CDR2 YNFKEQ. CDR3 in amino acids: CASSQDPTGGGDYEQYF. CDR3 nucleotides: TGTGCCAGCAGCCAAGATCCTACGGGAGGGGGAGACTACGAGCAGTACTTC.